The following is a TCR beta chain sequence with its context. This record comes from a study of shared clonotypes between healthy human individuals. CDR1 and CDR2 (germline): LGHNA, YNFKEQ. There are 16 residues in the CDR3. Trimming removed 4 bases from V and 5 bases from J, with 19 bases in between. Genomic DNA (from each subset) was split evenly across several immunoSEQ plates. Clones were sequenced by immunoSEQ multiplex PCR, and TCRdb holds only the in-frame ones, with some missing. The table records some 1 million clones, around 76% of them present only once. Splitting of CD4+ cells produced CD45RA+ naive and CD45RA-negative memory subsets.

The sequenced sample was memory CD4+ T cells sorted from blood. Subset: CD45RA-negative fraction. This chain uses TRBV4-2 with TRBJ2-3, with a weak D call TRBD2 (6 bases). This receptor was identified in a man younger than 35 in good health. The CDR3 nucleotides are TGTGCCAGCAGCCCTCAGACTAGATGGCTGGTAGATACGCAGTATTTT. Amino acid sequence: CASSPQTRWLVDTQYF.